Below are 2 T cell receptor beta chains sequenced from a single sample in a study of blood T cell repertoires in COVID-19. The method was immunoSEQ multiplex PCR; TCRdb's version includes in-frame clones alone and lacks a portion of them. The table records around 150,000 clones, 87% of them present only once. The material sequenced was peripheral blood. All receptors derive from a human donor in a cohort sampled during active COVID-19.

V is TRBV28 and J is TRBJ1-1; D perhaps matches TRBD1 (6 bases). Germline V gene sequence: CDR1 MDHEN, CDR2 SYDVKM. Trimming cost V 2 bases and J 2 bases, with 12 bases left between them. The CDR3 consists of 15 residues. The CDR3 here is CASSLAYRANTEAFF. Written as DNA, the CDR3 is TGTGCCAGCAGTTTAGCCTACAGGGCCAACACTGAAGCTTTCTTT.

CDR3 bases: TGCGCCAGCGGAAGAACAGGGGAGCAGCAGTTCTTC. This encodes CASGRTGEQQFF. The chain couples TRBV5-1 to TRBJ2-1; 7 bases fit TRBD1. J lost 11 bases, V lost 7 bases, and 9 bases had no gene match. This CDR3 spans 12 amino acids. In germline, CDR1 is SGHRS, CDR2 YFSETQ.